This T cell receptor beta chain was recovered during a study of OX40 agonist ivuxolimab in advanced cancers. Describing the broader study: The costimulatory receptor OX40 (CD134) was targeted by ivuxolimab, a fully human IgG2 agonistic monoclonal antibody. Of the approximately 50 patients in dose escalation, some 20 had hepatocellular carcinoma, about 15 had melanoma, 9 had renal cell carcinoma and 9 had head and neck cancer. Partial responses occurred in three dose-escalation patients, of whom one had hepatocellular carcinoma and two had cutaneous melanoma. Peripheral TCRbeta sequencing aimed to test whether ivuxolimab altered TCR sequence diversity and caused clonal T-cell expansion. Intravenous ivuxolimab was administered to patients every 2 weeks at six dose levels: 0.01, 0.1, 0.3, 1.5, 3 and 10 mg/kg. The dose-escalation cohort was about 83% male with a mean age of approximately 60 years, ranging from about 20 to 85. Prior anti-PD-1, anti-PD-L1 or anti-CTLA-4 therapy was permitted, and approximately 39% of dose-escalation patients had received checkpoint inhibitors. The paper covers the monotherapy dose-escalation part of the phase I ivuxolimab trial, which included N = 52 patients.

For sequencing of the TCRbeta CDR3 region, genomic DNA was extracted from the sorted cells. The immunoSEQ Assay was used to sequence the TCRbeta CDR3 regions. Here the immuneACCESS table is served through TCRdb, limited to in-frame sequences with V and J called. Missing clones are a known gap in these copies; in checked studies unresolved V genes cover under half, and the rest lacks a known reason. The sample table shows about 83,000 clones, and roughly 80% are seen once. Jointly, the top ten make up around 7.8% of the sample. A word on this clone: Its antigen target is currently unknown. Base-call qualities are not available, and no considerably larger clone is one nucleotide away.

V gives up 5 bases and J gives up 1 base, and the segment between their germline ends measures 15 bases. CDR1 and CDR2 were assigned from the germline V gene (reference sequence) as GTSNPN and SVGIG. Counted from cysteine to phenylalanine, this CDR3 has 16 amino acids. Only the CDR3 part of the read is kept: 48 bases, read in frame from the first base. General conclusions and limits of the study: After ivuxolimab, expanded clones were on average more numerous among CD8+ T cells than among CD4+ T cells. In the 0.1-3.0 mg/kg groups, partial responders had among the lowest normalized peripheral clonal expansion, particularly in CD8+ T cells. Low levels of normalized T-cell clonal expansion were also seen in some patients who did not respond. The antigen specificity of the clonally expanded peripheral T cells was not determined. At doses of 0.1 to 3.0 mg/kg, clonal expansion of both CD4+ and CD8+ T cells in blood was seen between baseline and week 6.

Patients with a history of autoimmune disease or receiving systemic immunosuppression were excluded from the trial. In every dose cohort, peripheral blood was drawn for TCR sequencing at baseline, cycle 4 day 1, and cycle 7 day 1. Samples were obtained from an open-label, multicenter, first-in-human phase I dose-escalation trial of ivuxolimab. The trial enrolled adults with locally advanced or metastatic head and neck squamous cell, hepatocellular, melanoma or renal cell carcinoma. Before TCR sequencing, CD4+ and CD8+ T cells were separately sorted from peripheral blood. This sequence originates from an adult with an advanced solid tumor such as melanoma, head and neck, liver or kidney cancer. The sequence links TRBV30 to TRBJ1-6; the D gene lacks a confident call. The specimen comprised CD4+ or CD8+ T cells sorted from blood, sampled in a trial of the OX40 agonist ivuxolimab. The DNA sequence is as follows: TGTGCCTGGTCTCGATTACTTAGTTCCTATAATTCACCCCTCCACTTT. Its protein reads: CAWSRLLSSYNSPLHF.